A few counts support the clone carrying this T cell receptor beta chain. What it binds is unknown. This sample is drawn from a study of CD8 T cells in ankylosing spondylitis. The study's findings and limits: Seemingly distinctive of ankylosing spondylitis blood was a TCR beta motif formed by eight highly homologous variants. Disease-linked clones reportedly showed significant enrichment in matched ankylosing spondylitis synovial fluid.

Germline assignment: CDR1 MDHEN and CDR2 SYDVKM. This CDR3 region has 16 residues. Trimming took 5 bases from V and 1 from J, leaving 15 bases between them. Quantitative 5'-RACE with molecular barcodes generated TCR beta libraries. TCRdb reanalysed the 5' RACE reads using MiXCR and keeps one entry per CDR3 protein. The sample has 150,000 to 200,000 distinct CDR3 sequences; about 17% are singletons. The sample comprised blood, either unsorted or a sorted T cell fraction (not recorded which). This rearrangement joins TRBV28 to TRBJ1-5; TRBD1 might be the D (6 bases). This TCR was sampled from a male donor with ankylosing spondylitis or in good health (not recorded which). CDR3 protein: CASSGGGHLSNQPQHF. The CDR3 DNA reads TGTGCCAGCAGTGGGGGGGGACACCTGAGCAATCAGCCCCAGCATTTT.